The present T cell receptor (beta chain) was sequenced within a study of T cell repertoires in cytomegalovirus infection (dated by TCRdb to about 2019). Context from the whole study: Donor HLA type was relevant to the analysis, because carriage of CMV infection together with the matching HLA type was indicated by public TCR beta signatures. Overall study outcomes, separate from this receptor: Carriers of CMV infection plus the relevant HLA type were discriminated by the cumulative frequency of public TCR beta family members in the study cohort and in an independent 352-donor cohort. The ex vivo response was dominated by HLA-C-restricted CMV-specific TCR beta clonotypes, which also provided the single most frequent clonotype in two of eight donors.

This clonotype was counted only a few times. This receptor's antigen is unknown. No quality values exist for individual bases; no much larger clone is one base distant. Sequencing took place on an Illumina HiSeq 1500. The public reads were run again by TCRdb, first through fastp at Q25 and then through MiXCR, and only productive beta chains were kept. One record per CDR3 amino acid sequence lists the most common genes and DNA. A total of tens of thousands of distinct CDR3 sequences appear in this sample, more than 25% of them only once. 55% to 75% of the sample rests with the top ten. Input material: PBMCs, sequenced either directly or after in vitro stimulation (not recorded which). This clonotype was sampled from a human donor in good health (CMV status not recorded). Some clones in this sample may be carry-over from other donors' samples.

The CDR3 protein: CASSGSSYNEQFF. The nucleotide sequence reads TGTGCCAGTAGCGGGAGCTCCTACAATGAGCAGTTCTTC. The V and J genes are TRBV10-3 and TRBJ2-1; 9 bases in the junction line up with TRBD2. The germline V and J ends show losses of 10 bases and 0 bases respectively, and no gene match explains 1 base of the junction. The germline V gene yields ENHRY for CDR1 and SYGVKD for CDR2. From the cysteine up to the phenylalanine, the CDR3 has a length of 13 residues. Of the read, only the CDR3 DNA is kept; its 39 bases are in frame from base 1.